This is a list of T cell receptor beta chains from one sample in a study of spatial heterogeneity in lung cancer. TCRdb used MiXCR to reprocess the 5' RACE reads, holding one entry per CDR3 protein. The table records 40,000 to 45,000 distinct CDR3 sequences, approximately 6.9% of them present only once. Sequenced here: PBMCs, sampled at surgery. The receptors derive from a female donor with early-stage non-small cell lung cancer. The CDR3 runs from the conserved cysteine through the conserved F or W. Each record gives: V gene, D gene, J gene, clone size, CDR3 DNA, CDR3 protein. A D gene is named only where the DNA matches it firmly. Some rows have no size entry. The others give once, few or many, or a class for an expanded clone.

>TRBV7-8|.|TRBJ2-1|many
TGTGCCAGCAGCTCCCCGCTTAGGGTACCGAGCTCCTACAATGAGCAGTTCTTC
CASSSPLRVPSSYNEQFF
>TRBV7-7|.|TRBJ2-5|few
TGTGCTAGCAGCTCCCCAGCAGAGACCCAGTACTTC
CASSSPAETQYF
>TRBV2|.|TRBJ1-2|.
TGTGCCAGCAAATTCAGGGTCGCGGATGGCTACACCTTC
CASKFRVADGYTF
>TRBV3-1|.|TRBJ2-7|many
TGTGCCAGCAGCCATTTGAGGACATCGCGTTTTGAGCAGTACTTC
CASSHLRTSRFEQYF
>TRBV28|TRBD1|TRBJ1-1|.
TGTGCCAGCAGAGACAGGGGAACTGAAGCTTTCTTT
CASRDRGTEAFF
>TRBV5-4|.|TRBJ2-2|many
TGTGCCAGCAGCCGAAACCGACAGGATCCCGGGGAGCTGTTTTTT
CASSRNRQDPGELFF
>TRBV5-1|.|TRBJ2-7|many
TGCGCCAGCAGCTTTTTGGGGGAGATCTCCGAGCAGTACTTC
CASSFLGEISEQYF
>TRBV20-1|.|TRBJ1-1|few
TGCAGTGCTAGACCTCGACCCCGGACCCACACTGAAGCTTTCTTT
CSARPRPRTHTEAFF
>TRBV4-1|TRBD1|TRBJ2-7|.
TGCGCCAGCAGCCAGACAGGGGGGAAGTTTTGCGAGCAGTACTTC
CASSQTGGKFCEQYF
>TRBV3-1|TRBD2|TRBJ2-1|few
TGTGCCAGCAGCCAAGATCCCGGGACTAGCTCCTACAATGAGCAGTTCTTC
CASSQDPGTSSYNEQFF
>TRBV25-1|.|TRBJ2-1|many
TGTGCCAGCAGTGAGGGGAGCAACAATGAGCAGTTCTTC
CASSEGSNNEQFF
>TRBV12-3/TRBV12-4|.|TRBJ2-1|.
TGTGCCAGCAGCCTGGAGGAGGATGAGCAGTTCTTC
CASSLEEDEQFF
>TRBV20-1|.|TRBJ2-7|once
TGCAGTGCTAGAGGTATCGGTCAGGTCCTCGACGAGCAGTACTTC
CSARGIGQVLDEQYF
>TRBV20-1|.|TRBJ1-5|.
TGCAGTGCTAGGGCGATTAGCAATCAGCCCCAGCATTTT
CSARAISNQPQHF
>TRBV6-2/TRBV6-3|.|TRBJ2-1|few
TGTGCCAGCAGCCGGGCGGACAATGAGCAGTTCTTC
CASSRADNEQFF
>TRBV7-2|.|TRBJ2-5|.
TGTGCCAGCAGCTTTGGGGGTCCGCAAGAGACCCAGTACTTC
CASSFGGPQETQYF
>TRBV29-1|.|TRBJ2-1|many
TGCAGCGTTGTCGAGGTAGCCTCCTACAATGAGCAGTTCTTC
CSVVEVASYNEQFF
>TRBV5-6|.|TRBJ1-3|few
TGTGCCAGCAGCTTCGGTACCGGAAACACCATATATTTT
CASSFGTGNTIYF
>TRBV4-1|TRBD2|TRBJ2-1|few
TGCGCCAGCAGCTTCCGGGCTAGCGGGGTCAATGAGCAGTTCTTC
CASSFRASGVNEQFF
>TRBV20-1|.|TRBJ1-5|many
TGCAGTGCTAGAGCAGGGATCAGCAATCAGCCCCAGCATTTT
CSARAGISNQPQHF
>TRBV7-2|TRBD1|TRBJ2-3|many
TGTGCCAGCAGCTTATCTCAGGGGGCCACAGATACGCAGTATTTT
CASSLSQGATDTQYF
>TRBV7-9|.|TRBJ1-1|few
TGTGCCAGCAGCCGGACACCTGAAGCTTTCTTT
CASSRTPEAFF
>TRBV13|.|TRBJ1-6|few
TGTGCCAGCAGCTTAGGGTCGGGTCGCTCACCCCTCCACTTT
CASSLGSGRSPLHF
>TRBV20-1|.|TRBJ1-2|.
TGCAGTGCTCTGGGACTCCTGTTGAACTATGGCTACACCTTC
CSALGLLLNYGYTF
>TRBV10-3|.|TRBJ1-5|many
TGTGCCATCAGTGGGGACCATGGCAATCAGCCCCAGCATTTT
CAISGDHGNQPQHF
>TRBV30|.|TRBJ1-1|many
TGTGCCTGGAGTGTTAAGGGAGGTTGGTCTAACGCTGAAGCTTTCTTT
CAWSVKGGWSNAEAFF
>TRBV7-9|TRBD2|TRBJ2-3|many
TGTGCCAGCAGCGAGAGACTAGCGGGGCTGCAGTATTTT
CASSERLAGLQYF
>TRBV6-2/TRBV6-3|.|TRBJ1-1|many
TGTGCCAGCAGCAGGCATGGACAGATGAACACTGAAGCTTTCTTT
CASSRHGQMNTEAFF
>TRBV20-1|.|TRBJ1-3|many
TGCAGTGCTAGACCAGGCCTTGGAAACACCATATATTTT
CSARPGLGNTIYF
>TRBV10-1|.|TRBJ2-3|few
TGCGCCAGCAGTGAGGAGCCAGATACGCAGTATTTT
CASSEEPDTQYF